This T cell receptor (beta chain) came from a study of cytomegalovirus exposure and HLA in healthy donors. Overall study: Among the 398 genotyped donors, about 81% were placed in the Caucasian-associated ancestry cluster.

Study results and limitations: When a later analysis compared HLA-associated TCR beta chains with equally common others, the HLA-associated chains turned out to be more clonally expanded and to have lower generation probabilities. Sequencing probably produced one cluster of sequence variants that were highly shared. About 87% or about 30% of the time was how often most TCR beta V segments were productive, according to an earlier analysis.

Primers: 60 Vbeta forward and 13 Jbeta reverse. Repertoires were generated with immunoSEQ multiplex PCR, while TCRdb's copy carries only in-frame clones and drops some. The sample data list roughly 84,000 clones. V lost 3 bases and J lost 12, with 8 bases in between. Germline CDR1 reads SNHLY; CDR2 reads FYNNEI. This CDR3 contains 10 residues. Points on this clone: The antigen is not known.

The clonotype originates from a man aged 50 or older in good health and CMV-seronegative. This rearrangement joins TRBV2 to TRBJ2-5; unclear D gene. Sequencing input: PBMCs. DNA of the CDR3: TGTGCCAGCAGTGACTACCAGGAGTACTTC. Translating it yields CASSDYQEYF.